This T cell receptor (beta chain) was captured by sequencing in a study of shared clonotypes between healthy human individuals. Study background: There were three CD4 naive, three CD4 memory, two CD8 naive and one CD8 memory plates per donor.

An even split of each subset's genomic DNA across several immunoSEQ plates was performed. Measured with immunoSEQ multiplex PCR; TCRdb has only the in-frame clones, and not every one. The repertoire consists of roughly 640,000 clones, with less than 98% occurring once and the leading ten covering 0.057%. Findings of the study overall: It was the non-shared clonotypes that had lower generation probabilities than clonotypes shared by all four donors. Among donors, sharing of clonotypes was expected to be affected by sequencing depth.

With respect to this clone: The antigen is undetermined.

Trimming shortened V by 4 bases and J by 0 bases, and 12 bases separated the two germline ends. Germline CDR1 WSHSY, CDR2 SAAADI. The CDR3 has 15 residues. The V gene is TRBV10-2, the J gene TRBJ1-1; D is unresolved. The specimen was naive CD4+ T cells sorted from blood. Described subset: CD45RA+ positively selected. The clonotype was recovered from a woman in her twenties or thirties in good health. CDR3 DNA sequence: TGCGCCAGCAGTGGGGCGCCCACACTGAACACTGAAGCTTTCTTT. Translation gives CASSGAPTLNTEAFF.